The next 20 T cell receptor beta chains were all read from a single sample in a study of blood T cell repertoires in COVID-19. Using immunoSEQ multiplex PCR, the repertoire was profiled, and TCRdb retains in-frame clones only, with some absent. The sample holds roughly 250,000 clones, 81% seen once. The source material was peripheral blood. These receptors were collected from a woman aged 55-69 years with active or convalescent COVID-19.

The chain has TRBV5-4 and TRBJ2-6, with D unclear. Per the germline V gene, CDR1 is SGHNT and CDR2 is YYREEE (reference sequence). The CDR3 is made up of 17 amino acids. V was trimmed by 0 bases and J by 0 bases, leaving 10 bases between them. CDR3: CASSLAEQSSGANVLTF. Written as DNA, the CDR3 is TGTGCCAGCAGCTTGGCCGAGCAAAGCTCTGGGGCCAACGTCCTGACTTTC.

The rearrangement links TRBV11-2 to TRBJ2-1, with 11 bases matching TRBD1. The CDR3 sequence is 16 residues long. CDR1 and CDR2 (germline): SGHAT, FQNNGV. V gave up 6 bases and J gave up 6 bases; unmatched junction bases: 10. In nucleotides, the CDR3 is TGTGCCAGCAGGCCTACCCGGGACAGGGGGATCAATGAGCAGTTCTTC. Translating gives CASRPTRDRGINEQFF.

The rearrangement uses TRBV5-1 and TRBJ1-2, with D hard to call. CDR1 SGHRS and CDR2 YFSETQ come from the germline V gene. The CDR3 is 13 residues long. With 3 bases removed from V and 6 bases from J, the gap between germline ends came to 12 bases. The CDR3 DNA reads TGCGCCAGCAGCTACTCCGGGAGGGATGGCTACACCTTC. It encodes CASSYSGRDGYTF.

The rearrangement links TRBV5-1 to TRBJ2-3, with a weak D call TRBD1 (5 bases). Germline CDR1 is SGHRS and CDR2 is YFSETQ. V was pared by 4 bases and J by 1 base, with 13 bases between. The CDR3 is 15 residues long. CDR3 coding DNA: TGCGCCAGCAGCATCCAGGGAAAGGGCACAGATACGCAGTATTTT. Translating gives CASSIQGKGTDTQYF.

The chain couples TRBV3-1 (or the pseudogene TRBV3-2) to TRBJ2-5; a weak D match, TRBD2 (6 bases). Trimming removed 11 bases at V and 9 bases at J, with 19 bases between. Per the germline V gene, CDR1 is LGHDT and CDR2 is YNNKEL (reference sequence). This CDR3 region has 12 residues. CDR3 sequence: CAGGTANRAQYF. CDR3 bases: TGTGCCGGAGGGACCGCAAACCGGGCCCAGTACTTC.

CDR3 region: CASSPPAILRGGELFF. The CDR3 bases are TGTGCCAGCTCACCACCGGCGATCCTGAGAGGCGGGGAGCTGTTTTTT. The V and J genes are TRBV18 and TRBJ2-2; no clear D. CDR3 length: 16 residues. V gave up 0 bases and J gave up 7 bases, with 15 bases separating them. Germline CDR1 KGHSH, CDR2 LQKENI.

The chain is built from TRBV19 and TRBJ1-5; no clear D gene. Trimming took 7 bases from V and 6 from J, leaving 7 bases between them. CDR1 and CDR2 from the germline V gene are LNHDA and SQIVND (reference sequence). CDR3 length equals 11 residues. In DNA form, the CDR3 reads TGTGCCAGTACCTCAGGTCAGCCCCAGCATTTT. Its protein is CASTSGQPQHF.

The chain uses TRBV24-1 and TRBJ1-1; no firm D call. This CDR3 is 15 amino acids long. Germline lookup yields CDR1 KGHDR and CDR2 SFDVKD. Trimming removed 2 bases from V and 0 bases from J, with 9 bases in between. CDR3 residues: CATSDSRLLNTEAFF. The CDR3 DNA sequence: TGTGCCACCAGTGATTCGAGGTTATTGAACACTGAAGCTTTCTTT.

The genes are TRBV3-1 (or the pseudogene TRBV3-2) and TRBJ1-1, with TRBD1 matching 8 bases. After removal of 3 bases from V and 1 base from J, the junction contained 4 bases not matched to a gene. CDR3 length: 15 residues. The germline V gene encodes CDR1 LGHDT and CDR2 YNNKEL (reference sequence). CDR3 region: CASSQQGAWNTEAFF. Here the CDR3 DNA reads TGTGCCAGCAGCCAGCAGGGGGCCTGGAACACTGAAGCTTTCTTT.

The chain has TRBV15 and TRBJ1-3; the match to TRBD1 covers 7 bases. J gave up 2 bases and V 3 bases, and 4 bases lay outside the gene matches. The CDR3 is made up of 15 amino acids. The V gene's germline CDR1 is LNHNV and CDR2 YYDKDF (reference sequence). This CDR3 is CATSSGQGAGNTIYF. The CDR3 nucleotides read TGTGCCACCAGCAGCGGCCAGGGGGCTGGAAACACCATATATTTT.

The rearrangement joins TRBV18 to TRBJ1-1, with a tentative D call TRBD1 (5 bases). Trimming cost V 6 bases and J 1 base, with 9 bases left between them. Per germline, CDR1 KGHSH and CDR2 LQKENI. The CDR3 extends over 13 amino acids. The CDR3 nucleotides read TGTGCCAGCTCGGTAACAGGGAACACTGAAGCTTTCTTT. This gives the protein CASSVTGNTEAFF.

V gene TRBV6-1 combines with J gene TRBJ1-5; perhaps TRBD1 as D (5 bases). The CDR3 spans 17 residues. Germline assignment: CDR1 MNHNS and CDR2 SASEGT. With 2 bases removed from V and 4 bases from J, the gap between germline ends came to 18 bases. CDR3 nucleotides: TGTGCCAGCAGTGAAATGAAGGGGCCTACAGGTAATCAGCCCCAGCATTTT. Protein: CASSEMKGPTGNQPQHF.

There are a few counts of this clone. This chain uses TRBV19 with TRBJ1-1; D is ambiguous. CDR3 length equals 16 residues. Germline values: CDR1 LNHDA, CDR2 SQIVND (reference sequence). V was clipped by 6 bases and J by 1 base, with 18 bases between them. CDR3 nucleotides: TGTGCCAGTAGACTCCTTGGAGAGGGCCCGAACACTGAAGCTTTCTTT. This translates into CASRLLGEGPNTEAFF.

This clone is a singleton in its sample. The V call is TRBV27, the J call TRBJ2-2; a weak D match, TRBD1 (6 bases). The V and J ends lost 2 bases and 1 base respectively, with 11 bases between them. CDR1 is MNHEY and CDR2 is SMNVEV in the germline V gene (reference sequence). The CDR3 consists of 16 residues. Written as DNA, the CDR3 is TGTGCCAGCAGTTTACTAACAGGGATGAACACCGGGGAGCTGTTTTTT. This sequence encodes CASSLLTGMNTGELFF.

V is TRBV6-5 and J is TRBJ1-6, with D possibly being TRBD1 (6 bases). V was clipped by 4 bases and J by 3 bases, with 13 bases between them. The CDR3 is made up of 16 amino acids. Germline CDR1 reads MNHEY; CDR2 reads SVGAGI. The CDR3 loop is CASSSAGGFYNSPLHF. CDR3 nucleotides: TGTGCCAGCAGTTCGGCGGGGGGCTTCTATAATTCACCCCTCCACTTT.

The rearrangement joins TRBV1 to TRBJ1-3. TRBV1 is a documented pseudogene. This CDR3 comprises 18 residues. The CDR3 sequence is CTSSHGGGRQHSGNTIYF. The CDR3 DNA follows: TGCACCAGCAGCCATGGCGGAGGGCGACAGCACTCTGGAAACACCATATATTTT.

This clone has a single count. The rearrangement uses TRBV5-5 and TRBJ1-1; 7 nucleotides match TRBD1. Germline V gene data show CDR1 as SGHKS and CDR2 as YYEKEE (reference sequence). This CDR3 has 15 amino acids. V shed 5 bases, J shed 9 bases, and the junction held 16 bases outside the gene matches. The CDR3 spells CASSFRQGEEGQAFF. CDR3 coding DNA: TGTGCCAGCAGTTTTCGGCAGGGGGAGGAAGGCCAAGCTTTCTTT.

This clone was seen repeatedly, ten times or more. The rearrangement joins TRBV24-1 to TRBJ1-3; D ambiguous. Between the trimmed V and J ends, which lost 1 base and 2 bases, there was a span of 8 bases. The CDR3 contains 15 residues. Germline lookup yields CDR1 KGHDR and CDR2 SFDVKD. Here the CDR3 DNA reads TGTGCCACCAGTGATTTCCGGGGTCCTGGAAACACCATATATTTT. It translates to CATSDFRGPGNTIYF.

The CDR3 DNA reads as TGTGCCAGCAGTCCGGCGGGGGGGCTCGTCACCGGGGAGCTGTTTTTT. As protein: CASSPAGGLVTGELFF. This chain connects TRBV27 to TRBJ2-2, with 9 nucleotides matching TRBD2. From germline, CDR1 is MNHEY and CDR2 SMNVEV (reference sequence). This CDR3 is 16 amino acids long. V shed 5 bases and J 4 bases; nucleotides not matched to a gene: 8.

The chain uses TRBV4-1 and TRBJ1-5; 7 bases are a match to TRBD1. Germline CDR1 reads MGHRA; CDR2 reads YSYEKL. This CDR3 has 17 residues. Trimming took 4 bases from V and 7 from J; bases not matched to a gene: 16. This CDR3 reads CASSPRLPATGLQPQHF. DNA for the CDR3: TGCGCCAGCAGCCCGAGGCTACCAGCGACAGGGTTACAGCCCCAGCATTTT.